This TCR beta chain was recovered during a study of blood T cell repertoires in COVID-19 (dated by TCRdb to the early 2020s). Concerning the study at large: Samples covering the acute and convalescent phases of COVID-19 were provided by collaborators in the United States, Italy and Spain. The prospective study material was composed of cDNA or gDNA derived from T cells, B-cell-depleted T cells, or PBMCs. The dataset comprised deeply sampled blood TCRbeta repertoires from subjects exposed to, actively infected with, or recovered from COVID-19. A freely available public database, intended as a resource for researchers studying the immune response to SARS-CoV-2, is where the repertoires were released. The samples were drawn from two sources: the first 160 participants of the ongoing ImmuneRACE study, and 1,254 subjects contributed by 6 global collaborators. A de-identified subject ID, COVID-19 status, age in years and sex were almost always included in the sample metadata. HLA class I and class II types, where available, came from metadata supplied by the sample provider rather than from assay-based typing.

At one collaborating source in Seattle, patients were enrolled during active infection and were followed longitudinally through the course of disease. The collaborating institutions used their own protocols to collect whole blood in K2EDTA tubes. For TCRbeta analysis, collaborators shipped samples as frozen whole blood, isolated PBMCs, or DNA extracted from either of those sample types. Of note for this clone: Its specific antigen is unknown. Base-call qualities are not available, and no considerably larger clone is one nucleotide away.

The study at large found these results: Clinical and demographic metadata were provided uncurated, with the amount varying by source and participant.

V loses 1 base of germline sequence and J loses 0 bases, and the interval between the two ends is 22 bases. Based on the germline V gene (reference sequence), the CDR1 and CDR2 sequences are GTSNPN and SVGIG. The CDR3 goes from the cysteine to the phenylalanine over 19 residues. Only the CDR3 portion is preserved as DNA: 57 bases, with reading frame beginning at the first base. The immunoSEQ Assay, a bias-controlled multiplex PCR, was used to amplify TCRbeta CDR3 regions from genomic DNA. On the study's bioinformatics: The number of nucleated cells in each sample was estimated by amplification of reference gene primers within the assay. To quantify the absolute abundance of each unique TCRbeta CDR3 rearrangement, sequence reads were collapsed and filtered. For each sample, productive Simpson clonality was calculated as the square root of Simpson's diversity index across productive rearrangements. TCRdb's version of the immuneACCESS table is confined to in-frame rearrangements and falls short of the full clone set. An unresolved V gene accounts for under half of the shortfall where checked; the remainder is of unknown origin. Clone size and V and J calls were adopted from that table, with D and trimming inferred from the DNA. The sample data list about 160,000 clones, and 92% of these were observed just once. About 4.6% of the sample lies in the top ten.

Here the chain combines TRBV30 and TRBJ1-5; no D gene can be assigned with confidence. The TCR was taken from a man younger than 40 with COVID-19, enrolled during active disease. Sequences were obtained from peripheral blood. In nucleotides, the sequence is TGTGCCTGGAGTGGGATGGCGGCGAACCGAGAACCTAGCAATCAGCCCCAGCATTTT. This is translated as CAWSGMAANREPSNQPQHF.